This TCR beta chain was captured in a study of OX40 agonist ivuxolimab in advanced cancers. Study at large: With ivuxolimab, an agonistic anti-OX40 (CD134) antibody, patients were treated. Patients in dose escalation had liver, melanoma, kidney or head and neck cancers. There were three patients with partial responses, one having hepatocellular carcinoma and two cutaneous melanoma.

Sequencing was performed with immunoSEQ multiplex PCR; in TCRdb, only in-frame clones are kept and a portion is missing. The sample holds about 72,000 clones, 85% to 90% seen once. Germline CDR1 MNHEY, CDR2 SMNVEV (reference sequence). Between the trimmed V and J ends, which lost 6 bases and 0 bases, there was a span of 15 bases. The CDR3 is made up of 16 amino acids. On cycle 4 day 1 and cycle 7 day 1, as well as at baseline, blood was sampled. The specimen was CD4+ or CD8+ T cells sorted from blood, collected in a trial of the OX40 agonist ivuxolimab. This receptor was taken from an adult with an advanced solid tumor such as melanoma, head and neck, liver or kidney cancer. The genes are TRBV27 and TRBJ2-4, with D possibly being TRBD1 or TRBD2 (6 bases each). In DNA, the CDR3 is TGTGCCAGCAGGGAACAGGGAGGAGTAGCCAAAAACATTCAGTACTTC. The encoded protein is CASREQGGVAKNIQYF.